This record covers a single T cell receptor (beta chain). Its binding antigen is unknown. It has no much larger one-base neighbor in the sample; base qualities were not kept. The sample comes from a study of CD8+ T cells in alopecia areata listed by TCRdb under 2018. At the level of the whole study: Treated patients were enrolled in an open-label pilot trial of oral tofacitinib, 5 to 10 mg twice daily, for moderate-to-severe alopecia areata. Patients received tofacitinib for 6 to 18 months and were then followed off drug for 6 months to check for delayed response and recurrence. For the treated patients, the SALT score, which quantifies what percentage of scalp surface area is affected, served as the measure of disease severity. The study used high-throughput TCRbeta sequencing to examine T cell clonal expansion in alopecia areata, in both the C3H/HeJ mouse model and human patients. In humans, TCRbeta sequencing was performed on scalp tissue and on sorted CD4+ and CD8+ peripheral blood T cells from healthy controls and from patients with patchy or totalis/universalis alopecia areata. Biopsies were taken from tofacitinib-treated patients at baseline and again at 4 and 24 weeks into treatment, and several of those patients also had a later scalp biopsy. Clonality in the scalp was compared among normal scalp (n=4), patchy alopecia areata scalp (n=8), and alopecia totalis/universalis scalp (n=8). RNA was extracted with the PAXgene miRNA kit for fixed scalp, the miRNeasy kit for PBMCs, and the RNeasy kit for mouse skin. TCRbeta CDR3 regions were amplified by immunoSEQ multiplex PCR using 35 Vbeta forward and 13 Jbeta reverse primers.

Library preparation employed the immunoSEQ multiplex PCR assay. To provide template for TCR sequencing, every sample had RNA extracted and reverse transcribed into cDNA. First-strand cDNA was synthesized with SuperScript III using a 2:1 mix of oligo-dT and random hexamers. Amplification bias was assessed with a synthetic immune receptor repertoire, and residual bias was removed computationally. From the authors' description of their analysis: Raw reads were preprocessed to remove errors, and CDR3 was defined by IMGT conventions from the conserved cysteine to phenylalanine. Clonality was calculated as 1 minus Shannon entropy normalized by log2 of the number of productive unique TCRs. Whether each scalp clone was CD4 or CD8 was inferred by checking scalp TCRbeta sequences against the CD4 and CD8 repertoires from sorted blood. What TCRdb holds here is the immuneACCESS table cut down to in-frame rearrangements. Part of the clones is not present; checked against another copy, under half of the missing clones reflect an unresolved V gene, and the others are unexplained. V, J and clone size are those of that table, while D and trimming were read from the DNA. For this sample the table gives around 140,000 clones, of which 85% to 90% were detected only once. The top ten constitute about 12% of the sample.

The time point label on this specimen signifies: more than 3 weeks on oral tofacitinib. The treatment or condition label on this specimen signifies: oral pan-JAK inhibitor, 5-10 mg twice daily. From alopecia areata patients, peripheral blood was collected along with lesional scalp punch biopsies. After PBMCs were isolated by density centrifugation and stained for CD3, CD4 and CD8, a FACSAria was used to sort CD4+ and CD8+ T cells. From its cysteine to its phenylalanine, the CDR3 spans 17 amino acids. The retained sequence is limited to the CDR3, 51 bases, with the frame set at the first base. V loses 5 bases at its end and J loses 1 base; junction bases beyond the gene matches: 13. CDR1 and CDR2 are drawn from the germline V gene (reference sequence): MNHEY, SMNVEV. Overall study results and their limits: Because the treated cohort was small and had only one nonresponder, larger studies are needed to examine links between baseline CD8+ expansion and response. Unlike mouse skin, which is dominated by gammadelta T cells, normal human skin has resident alphabeta T cells that are also sequenced, and this complicates analysis of the scalp TCR repertoire. Higher clonality and more expanded CD8+ clones were observed in lesional scalp than in normal scalp, particularly in alopecia totalis/universalis, a finding suggestive of antigenic drive. Tofacitinib significantly lowered scalp clonality and the number of expanded CD8+ clones among the top 100 scalp clones. TCR sequences shared between patients were less clear than in mice, possibly partly because of HLA diversity in the patient population. During tofacitinib treatment, many expanded lesional clones stuck around in both scalp and blood, and this persistence may partly explain why relapse happens after treatment is stopped.

This receptor was obtained from a human donor with alopecia areata. The sample consisted of CD8+ T cells sorted from blood, taken at week 4, from a patient treated with tofacitinib. This chain joins TRBV27 to TRBJ2-5, with TRBD1 identical over 7 junction bases. This receptor carries the CDR3 CASSPHRNRQGQETQYF. The nucleotide sequence reads as follows: TGTGCCAGCAGTCCCCACCGGAATAGACAGGGCCAAGAGACCCAGTACTTC.